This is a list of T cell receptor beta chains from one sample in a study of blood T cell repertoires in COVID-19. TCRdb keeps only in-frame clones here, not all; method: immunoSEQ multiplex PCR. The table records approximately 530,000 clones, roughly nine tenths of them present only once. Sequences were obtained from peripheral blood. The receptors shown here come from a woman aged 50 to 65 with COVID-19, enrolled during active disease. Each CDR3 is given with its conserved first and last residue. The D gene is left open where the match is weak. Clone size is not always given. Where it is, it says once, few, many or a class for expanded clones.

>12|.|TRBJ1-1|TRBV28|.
TGTGCCAGCAGTGACACCGACACTGAAGCTTTCTTT
CASSDTDTEAFF
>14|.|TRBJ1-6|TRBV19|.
TGTGCCAGTAGTGAGGCCGCGGATAATTCACCCCTCCACTTT
CASSEAADNSPLHF
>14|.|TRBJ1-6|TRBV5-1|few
TGCGCCAGCAGCTTGGCCCAGTACAATTCACCCCTCCACTTT
CASSLAQYNSPLHF
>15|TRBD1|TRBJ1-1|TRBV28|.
TGTGCCAGCAGTCTAGACAGGGTTGAGGTCATGACGGCTTTCTTT
CASSLDRVEVMTAFF
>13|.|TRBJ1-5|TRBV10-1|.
TGCGCCAGCAGTGAGGGCCCGAATCAGCCCCAGCATTTT
CASSEGPNQPQHF
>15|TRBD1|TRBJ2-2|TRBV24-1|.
TGTGCCACCAGTGATTGGACAGGGAACACCGGGGAGCTGTTTTTT
CATSDWTGNTGELFF
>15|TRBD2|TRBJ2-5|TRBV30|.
TGTGCCTGGAGTGGGAGCGGGGGGCCACAAGAGACCCAGTACTTC
CAWSGSGGPQETQYF
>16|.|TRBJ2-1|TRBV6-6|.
TGTGCCAGCAGTTATAGTGGCGGGGCGTCCTACAATGAGCAGTTCTTC
CASSYSGGASYNEQFF
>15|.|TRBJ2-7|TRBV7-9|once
TGTGCCAGCAGCTTAGGGGAGGCCAGCTCCTACGAGCAGTACTTC
CASSLGEASSYEQYF
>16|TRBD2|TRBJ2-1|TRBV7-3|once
TGTGCCAGCAGCCCTTGGGGTAGCGGGGAAAGAAATGAGCAGTTCTTC
CASSPWGSGERNEQFF
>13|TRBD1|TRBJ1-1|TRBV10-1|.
TGCGCCAGCACCGGGACAGGGGATACTGAAGCTTTCTTT
CASTGTGDTEAFF
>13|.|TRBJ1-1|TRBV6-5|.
TGTGCCAGCAGGAAGCTACTGAACACTGAAGCTTTCTTT
CASRKLLNTEAFF
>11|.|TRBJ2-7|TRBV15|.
TGTGCCACCAGCCCCCGTTTCGAGCAGTACTTC
CATSPRFEQYF
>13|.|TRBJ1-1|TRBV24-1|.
TGTGCCACCAGTGCCACAGGGCGCGCTGAAGCTTTCTTT
CATSATGRAEAFF
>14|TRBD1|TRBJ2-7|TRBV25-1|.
TGTGCCAGCAGATTAACAGGGGACTCCTACGAGCAGTACTTC
CASRLTGDSYEQYF
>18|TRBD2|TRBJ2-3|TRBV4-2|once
TGTGCCAGCAGCCTCCTCCCGTCTAGCGGGGCTAGCACAGATACGCAGTATTTT
CASSLLPSSGASTDTQYF
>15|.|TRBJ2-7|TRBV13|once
TGTGCCAGCAGCTTAGTGGGCTACCGTACATCCGAGCAGTACTTC
CASSLVGYRTSEQYF
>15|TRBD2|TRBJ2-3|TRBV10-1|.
TGCGCCACCCCTAGCGGGGGGGCCTTAACAGATACGCAGTATTTT
CATPSGGALTDTQYF
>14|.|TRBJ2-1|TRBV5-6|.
TGTGCCAGCAGCTCCTTGGGGGCAGGCTATGAGCAGTTCTTC
CASSSLGAGYEQFF
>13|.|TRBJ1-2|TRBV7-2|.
TGTGCCAGCAGCCCCTTGAGTAACTATGGCTACACCTTC
CASSPLSNYGYTF
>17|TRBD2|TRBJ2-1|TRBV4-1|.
TGCGCCAGCAGCCCTGGGACTAGCGCGAGCTCCTACAATGAGCAGTTCTTC
CASSPGTSASSYNEQFF
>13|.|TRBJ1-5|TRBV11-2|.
TGTGCCAGCAGCTTAAGGAGAAATCAGCCCCAGCATTTT
CASSLRRNQPQHF